The TCR beta chain described here comes from a study of cytomegalovirus exposure and HLA in healthy donors. Study conclusions and caveats: Whilst most TCR sequences proved rare, a subset of public TCRs occurred across many donors. Presence/absence comparisons presumed near-even sequencing depth among donors.

On this clone itself: Its antigen is as yet unknown.

The CDR3 contains 15 residues. Between the trimmed V and J ends, which lost 3 bases and 4 bases, there was a span of 15 bases. From germline, CDR1 is SGHAT and CDR2 FQNNGV. A multiplex PCR was run with 60 Vbeta primers and 13 Jbeta primers. Measured with immunoSEQ multiplex PCR; TCRdb has only the in-frame clones, and not every one. This sample's table reports around 70,000 clones. At the time of sampling, donors were nominally healthy, though unrecorded immune exposures were likely. Input material: PBMCs. The chain links TRBV11-2 to TRBJ1-2; tentative D call: TRBD1 (5 bases). This TCR was recovered from a female donor in good health and CMV-seropositive. CDR3 DNA sequence: TGTGCCAGCAGCTTCGGAGGGGATGGGATCTATGGCTACACCTTC. Amino acid sequence: CASSFGGDGIYGYTF. Complete variable domain (other parts from reference TRBV11-2 and TRBJ1-2): EAGVAQSPRYKIIEKRQSVAFWCNPISGHATLYWYQQILGQGPKLLIQFQNNGVVDDSQLPKDRFSAERLKGVDSTLKIQPAKLEDSAVYLCASSFGGDGIYGYTFGSGTRLTVV.